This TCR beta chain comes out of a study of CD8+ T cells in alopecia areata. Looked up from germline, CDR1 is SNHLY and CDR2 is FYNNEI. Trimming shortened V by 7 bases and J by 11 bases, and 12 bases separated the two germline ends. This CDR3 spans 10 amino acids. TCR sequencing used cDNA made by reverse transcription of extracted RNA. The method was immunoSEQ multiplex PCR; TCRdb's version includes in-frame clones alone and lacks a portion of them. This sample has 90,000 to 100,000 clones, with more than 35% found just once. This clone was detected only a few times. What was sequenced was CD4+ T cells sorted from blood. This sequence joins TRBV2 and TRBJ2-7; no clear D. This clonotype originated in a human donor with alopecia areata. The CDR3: CASKTIAEYF. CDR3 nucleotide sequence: TGTGCCAGCAAAACAATCGCGGAGTACTTC.